The present entry profiles one T cell receptor (beta chain) with its context. The time point denotes: after dendritic cell vaccination, including at tumor progression/relapse. The data derive from a study of glioma-infiltrating T cells after dendritic cell vaccination. Germline trimming cut 2 bases from V and 7 bases from J; bases unmatched to any gene: 10. Germline lookup yields CDR1 SGDLS and CDR2 YYNGEE. This CDR3 comprises 16 residues. The immunoSEQ assay amplified TCRB CDR3 from up to 2 ug DNA. The repertoire was sequenced with immunoSEQ multiplex PCR; TCRdb's copy has only in-frame clones and lacks some. In the table there are tens of thousands of clones, around 85% of which are singletons.

The receptor comes from a human donor with glioblastoma. Sequencing was performed on blood, taken after dendritic cell vaccination. This sequence joins TRBV9 and TRBJ2-2, with 8 bases aligning to TRBD1. Here the CDR3 reads CASSVSRDRLIGELFF. The CDR3 nucleotides are TGTGCCAGCAGCGTTTCCCGGGACAGGTTGATCGGGGAGCTGTTTTTT.